This T cell receptor beta chain emerged from a study of shared T cell receptors in the human thymus. The data were produced by immunoSEQ multiplex PCR, yet TCRdb's version contains in-frame clones alone and is incomplete. The table has approximately 400,000 clones, about 95% seen once. Germline V gene data show CDR1 as MNHEY and CDR2 as SMNVEV (reference sequence). The CDR3 runs to 15 residues. Of note for this clone: Germline and junction disagree at one end, which may indicate a read error.

The chain is built from TRBV27 and TRBJ2-1; D is possibly TRBD1 (6 bases). The clonotype originates from a human donor. Material: thymocytes. The CDR3 region is CASTLHGTLFHEQFF. The CDR3 DNA follows: TGTGCCAGCACTTTACACGGGACACTGTTTCATGAGCAGTTCTTC.